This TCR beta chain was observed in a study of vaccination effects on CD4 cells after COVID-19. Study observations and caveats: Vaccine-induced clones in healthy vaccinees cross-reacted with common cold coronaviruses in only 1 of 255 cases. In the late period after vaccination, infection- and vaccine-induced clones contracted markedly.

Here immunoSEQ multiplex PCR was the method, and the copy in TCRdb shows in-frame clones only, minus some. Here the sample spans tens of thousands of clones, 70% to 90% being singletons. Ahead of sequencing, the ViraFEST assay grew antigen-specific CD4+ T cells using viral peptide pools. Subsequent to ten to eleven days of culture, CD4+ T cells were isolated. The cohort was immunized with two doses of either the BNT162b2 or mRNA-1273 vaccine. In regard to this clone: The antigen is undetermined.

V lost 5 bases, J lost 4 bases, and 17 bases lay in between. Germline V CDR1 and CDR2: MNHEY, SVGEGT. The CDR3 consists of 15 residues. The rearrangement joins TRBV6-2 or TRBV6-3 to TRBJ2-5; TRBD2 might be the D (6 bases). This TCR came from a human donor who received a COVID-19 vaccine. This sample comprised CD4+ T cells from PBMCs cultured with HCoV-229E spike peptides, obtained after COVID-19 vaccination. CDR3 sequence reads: CASSDGGGRRETQYF. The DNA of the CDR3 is TGTGCCAGCAGTGATGGAGGAGGGCGGCGAGAGACCCAGTACTTC.